Listed below are T cell receptor beta chains from one sample, sequenced in a study of blood T cell repertoires in COVID-19. Sequencing was performed with immunoSEQ multiplex PCR; in TCRdb, only in-frame clones are kept and a portion is missing. This table has about 230,000 clones, over 80% appearing once. The sample comprised peripheral blood. These receptors were obtained from a woman aged 70-85 years with active or convalescent COVID-19. Each CDR3 is given with its conserved first and last residue. Each record gives: D gene, clone size, V gene, J gene, CDR3 DNA, CDR3 protein. A D gene is named only where the DNA matches it firmly. Clone size is not always given. Where it is, it says once, few, many or a class for expanded clones.

.	.	TRBV5-1	TRBJ2-3	TGCGCCAGCAGAACGGGACTGACAGATACGCAGTATTTT	CASRTGLTDTQYF
.	.	TRBV4-3	TRBJ1-6	TGCGCCAGCAGCCGACAGTATAATTCACCCCTCCACTTT	CASSRQYNSPLHF
.	.	TRBV4-2	TRBJ2-1	TGTGCCAGCAGCCAAGAAGGGGGGGGGCTTAACAATGAGCAGTTCTTC	CASSQEGGGLNNEQFF
.	.	TRBV4-1	TRBJ2-6	TGCGCCAGCAGCCAAGGGACTCTTGGCTCTGGGGCCAACGTCCTGACTTTC	CASSQGTLGSGANVLTF
.	few	TRBV1	TRBJ1-2	TGCACCAGCAGCACCCAGGGGCCCTACTATGGCTACACCTTC	CTSSTQGPYYGYTF
TRBD1	.	TRBV19	TRBJ2-5	TGTGCCAGTAGTCAGAGGGGGCCTCAGGAGACCCAGTACTTC	CASSQRGPQETQYF
.	.	TRBV6-5	TRBJ1-6	TGTGCCAGCAGGGTTTGGGACAACTATAATTCACCCCTCCACTTT	CASRVWDNYNSPLHF
.	.	TRBV5-4	TRBJ2-7	TGTGCCAGCAGCCACTTAGACAGACCCTACGAGCAGTACTTC	CASSHLDRPYEQYF
TRBD1	.	TRBV7-9	TRBJ1-1	TGTGCCAGCAGCCCCCCCCGACAGGGGAACACTGAAGCTTTCTTT	CASSPPRQGNTEAFF
.	.	TRBV18	TRBJ2-7	TGTGCCAGCTCACCCCGGACGGGGGACTACGAGCAGTACTTC	CASSPRTGDYEQYF
.	once	TRBV7-2	TRBJ2-7	TGTGCCAGCTCCCCTGACAACTCCTACGAGCAGTACTTC	CASSPDNSYEQYF
.	.	TRBV12-5	TRBJ2-5	TGTGCTAGTGGAACGGACAGTCAAGAGACCCAGTACTTC	CASGTDSQETQYF
TRBD2	.	TRBV6-5	TRBJ2-1	TGTGCCAGCAGGCCGGGACTAGCGGGAGAGAGGCAGTTCTTC	CASRPGLAGERQFF
TRBD1	.	TRBV4-2	TRBJ1-6	TGTGCCAGCAGCCAAGATCCGGACAGGGGTGGGTCACCCCTCCACTTT	CASSQDPDRGGSPLHF
.	few	TRBV6-5	TRBJ1-3	TGTGCCAGCAGCCGCGGGGCAGCGGGAAACACCATATATTTT	CASSRGAAGNTIYF
TRBD2	.	TRBV19	TRBJ2-1	TGTGCCAGTAGCCCTTCAAGAGGTCTAGCGGGAGGCAGCAATGAGCAGTTCTTC	CASSPSRGLAGGSNEQFF
TRBD1	.	TRBV5-1	TRBJ2-7	TGCGCCAGCAGCCTGGGACAGGGAAAAGGTTACGAGCAGTACTTC	CASSLGQGKGYEQYF